This T cell receptor beta chain is from a study of shared clonotypes between healthy human individuals. This CDR3 comprises 15 residues. Germline V gene lookup returns CDR1 MDHEN and CDR2 SYDVKM. V lost 6 bases and J lost 4; bases outside the gene matches: 4. TCRdb's table, derived via immunoSEQ multiplex PCR, lists solely in-frame clones and lacks some. The table has around 2.5 million clones, roughly 93% seen once. Regarding the study as a whole: Shared across a handful of donors were about 4.6% of the naive CD4 clonotypes.

In the case of this clone: The target antigen is unknown.

All participating donors were Caucasian adults from Nashville, Tennessee. A CD45RA-negative memory subset and a CD45RA+ naive subset were separated from the CD4+ cells. Sequencing input: naive CD4+ T cells from PBMCs. Subset meaning: CD45RA+ positively selected. The chain joins TRBV28 to TRBJ2-7; 15 bases map to TRBD2. The clonotype was recovered from a man between 18 and 35 years old in good health. Some clones in this sample may be carry-over from other donors' samples. CDR3 sequence reads: CASRDGLAGGYEQYF. The CDR3 coding sequence is TGTGCCAGCAGAGACGGACTAGCGGGAGGGTACGAGCAGTACTTC.